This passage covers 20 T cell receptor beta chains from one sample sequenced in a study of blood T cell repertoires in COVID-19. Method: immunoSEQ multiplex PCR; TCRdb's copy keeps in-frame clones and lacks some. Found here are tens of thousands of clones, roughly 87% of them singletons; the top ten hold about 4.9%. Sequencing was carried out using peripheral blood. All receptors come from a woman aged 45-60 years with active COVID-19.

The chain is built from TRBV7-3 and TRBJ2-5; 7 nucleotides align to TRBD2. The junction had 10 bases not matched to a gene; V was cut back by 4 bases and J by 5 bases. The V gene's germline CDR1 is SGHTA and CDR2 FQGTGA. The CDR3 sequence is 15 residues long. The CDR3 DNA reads TGTGCCAGCAGCTCCGCGACTAGCAGGGACGAGACCCAGTACTTC. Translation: CASSSATSRDETQYF. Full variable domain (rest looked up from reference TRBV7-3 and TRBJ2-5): GAGVSQTPSNKVTEKGKYVELRCDPISGHTALYWYRQSLGQGPEFLIYFQGTGAADDSGLPNDRFFAVRPEGSVSTLKIQRTERGDSAVYLCASSSATSRDETQYFGPGTRLLVL.

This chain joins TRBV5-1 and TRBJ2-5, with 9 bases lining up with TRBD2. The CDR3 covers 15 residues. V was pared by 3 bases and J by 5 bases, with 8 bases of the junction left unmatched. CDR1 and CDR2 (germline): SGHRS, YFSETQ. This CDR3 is CASSSKAGGPETQYF. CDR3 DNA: TGCGCCAGCAGCTCTAAGGCGGGAGGGCCGGAGACCCAGTACTTC.

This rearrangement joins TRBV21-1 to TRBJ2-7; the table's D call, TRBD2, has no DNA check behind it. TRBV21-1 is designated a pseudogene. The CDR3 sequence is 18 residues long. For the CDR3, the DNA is TGTGCCAGCAGCAAAGAAAAGGGAGGACTAGACCCCCCGGAGGAGCAGTACTTC. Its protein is CASSKEKGGLDPPEEQYF.

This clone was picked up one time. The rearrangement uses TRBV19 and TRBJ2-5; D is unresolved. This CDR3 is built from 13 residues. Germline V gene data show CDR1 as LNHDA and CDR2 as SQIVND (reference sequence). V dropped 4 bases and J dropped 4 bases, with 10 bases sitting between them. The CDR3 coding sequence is TGTGCCAGTAGTAGCTCGTGGGCAGAGACCCAGTACTTC. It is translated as CASSSSWAETQYF. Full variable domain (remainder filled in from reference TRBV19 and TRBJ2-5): DGGITQSPKYLFRKEGQNVTLSCEQNLNHDAMYWYRQDPGQGLRLIYYSQIVNDFQKGDIAEGYSVSREKKESFPLTVTSAQKNPTAFYLCASSSSWAETQYFGPGTRLLVL.

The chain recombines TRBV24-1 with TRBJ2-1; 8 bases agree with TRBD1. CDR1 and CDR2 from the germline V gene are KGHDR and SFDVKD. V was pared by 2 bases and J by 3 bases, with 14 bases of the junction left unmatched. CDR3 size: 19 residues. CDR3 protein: CATSDSILKQGVLYNEQFF. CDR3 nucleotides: TGTGCCACCAGTGATTCAATATTAAAACAGGGGGTCCTCTACAATGAGCAGTTCTTC.

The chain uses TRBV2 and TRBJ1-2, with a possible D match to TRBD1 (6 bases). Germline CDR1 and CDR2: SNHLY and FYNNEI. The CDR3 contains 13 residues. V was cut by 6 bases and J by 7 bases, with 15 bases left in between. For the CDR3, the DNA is TGTGCCAGCAGGAATGACAGGACCGGTGGCTACACCTTC. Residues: CASRNDRTGGYTF.

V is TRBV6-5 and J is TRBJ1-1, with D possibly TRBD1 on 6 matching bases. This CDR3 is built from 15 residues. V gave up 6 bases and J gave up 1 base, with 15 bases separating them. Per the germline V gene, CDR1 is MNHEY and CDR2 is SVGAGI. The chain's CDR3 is CASSLGGGPNTEAFF. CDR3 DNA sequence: TGTGCCAGCAGCCTTGGGGGCGGACCGAACACTGAAGCTTTCTTT.

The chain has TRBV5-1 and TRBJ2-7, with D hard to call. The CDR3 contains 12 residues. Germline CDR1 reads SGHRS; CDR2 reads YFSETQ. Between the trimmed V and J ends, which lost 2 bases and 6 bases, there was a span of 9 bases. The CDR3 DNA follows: TGCGCCAGCAGCTTTTCAGTGGTCGAGCAGTACTTC. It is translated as CASSFSVVEQYF. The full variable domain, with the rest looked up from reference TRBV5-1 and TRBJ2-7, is KAGVTQTPRYLIKTRGQQVTLSCSPISGHRSVSWYQQTPGQGLQFLFEYFSETQRNKGNFPGRFSGRQFSNSRSEMNVSTLELGDSALYLCASSFSVVEQYFGPGTRLTVT.

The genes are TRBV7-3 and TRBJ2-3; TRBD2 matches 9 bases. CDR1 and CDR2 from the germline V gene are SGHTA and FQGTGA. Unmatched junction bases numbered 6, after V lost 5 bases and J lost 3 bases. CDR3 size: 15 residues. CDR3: CASSATSGLTDTQYF. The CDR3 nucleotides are TGTGCCAGCAGCGCTACTAGCGGGTTAACAGATACGCAGTATTTT. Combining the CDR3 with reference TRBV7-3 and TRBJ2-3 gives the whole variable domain GAGVSQTPSNKVTEKGKYVELRCDPISGHTALYWYRQSLGQGPEFLIYFQGTGAADDSGLPNDRFFAVRPEGSVSTLKIQRTERGDSAVYLCASSATSGLTDTQYFGPGTRLTVL.

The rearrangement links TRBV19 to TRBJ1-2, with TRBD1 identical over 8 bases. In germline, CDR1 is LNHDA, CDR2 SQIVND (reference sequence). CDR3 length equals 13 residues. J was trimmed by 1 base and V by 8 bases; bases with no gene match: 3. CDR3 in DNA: TGTGCCAGTGGACAGGGACATAACTATGGCTACACCTTC. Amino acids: CASGQGHNYGYTF. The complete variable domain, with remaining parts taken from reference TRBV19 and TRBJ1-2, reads DGGITQSPKYLFRKEGQNVTLSCEQNLNHDAMYWYRQDPGQGLRLIYYSQIVNDFQKGDIAEGYSVSREKKESFPLTVTSAQKNPTAFYLCASGQGHNYGYTFGSGTRLTVV.

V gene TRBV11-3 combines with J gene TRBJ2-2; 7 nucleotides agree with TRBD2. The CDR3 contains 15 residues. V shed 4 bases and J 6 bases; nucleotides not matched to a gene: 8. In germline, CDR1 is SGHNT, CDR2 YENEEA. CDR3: CASSSARLAPGELFF. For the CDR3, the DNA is TGTGCCAGCAGCTCAGCCCGACTAGCCCCCGGGGAGCTGTTTTTT. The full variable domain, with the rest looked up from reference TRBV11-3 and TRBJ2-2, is EAGVVQSPRYKIIEKKQPVAFWCNPISGHNTLYWYLQNLGQGPELLIRYENEEAVDDSQLPKDRFSAERLKGVDSTLKIQPAELGDSAVYLCASSSARLAPGELFFGEGSRLTVL.

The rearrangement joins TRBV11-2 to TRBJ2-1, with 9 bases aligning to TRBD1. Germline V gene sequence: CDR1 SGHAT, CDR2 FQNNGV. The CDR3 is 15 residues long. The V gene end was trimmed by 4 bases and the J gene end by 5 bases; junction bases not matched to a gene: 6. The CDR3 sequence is CASSSRQGGDNEQFF. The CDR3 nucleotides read TGTGCCAGCAGCTCTAGACAGGGGGGGGACAATGAGCAGTTCTTC.

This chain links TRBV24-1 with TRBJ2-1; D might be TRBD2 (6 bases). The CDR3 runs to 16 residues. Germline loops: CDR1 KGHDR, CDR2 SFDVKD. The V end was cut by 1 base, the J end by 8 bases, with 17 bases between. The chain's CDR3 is CATSDFGGGQGHEQFF. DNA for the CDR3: TGTGCCACCAGTGATTTTGGGGGAGGTCAAGGTCATGAGCAGTTCTTC.

For the CDR3, the DNA is TGTGCCAGCAGCATGGGACTAGCGGGGGCCTACGAGCAGTACTTC. Translating it yields CASSMGLAGAYEQYF. V usage is TRBV5-4 and J usage is TRBJ2-7, with 14 bases fitting TRBD2. The CDR3 spans 15 residues. Germline CDR1 reads SGHNT; CDR2 reads YYREEE (reference sequence). With V trimmed by 4 bases and J by 2 bases, 2 bases remained unmatched.

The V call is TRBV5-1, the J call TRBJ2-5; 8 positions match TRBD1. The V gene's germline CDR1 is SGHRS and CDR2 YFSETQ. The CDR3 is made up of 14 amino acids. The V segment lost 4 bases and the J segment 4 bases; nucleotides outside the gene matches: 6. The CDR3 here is CASSPTGTGETQYF. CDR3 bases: TGCGCCAGCAGCCCGACAGGGACAGGAGAGACCCAGTACTTC.

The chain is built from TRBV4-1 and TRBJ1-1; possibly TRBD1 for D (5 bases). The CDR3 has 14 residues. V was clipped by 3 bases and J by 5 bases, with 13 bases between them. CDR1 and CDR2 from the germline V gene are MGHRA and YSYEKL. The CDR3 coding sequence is TGCGCCAGCAGCCACCCTGGTAGGGGAACTGAAGCTTTCTTT. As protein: CASSHPGRGTEAFF.

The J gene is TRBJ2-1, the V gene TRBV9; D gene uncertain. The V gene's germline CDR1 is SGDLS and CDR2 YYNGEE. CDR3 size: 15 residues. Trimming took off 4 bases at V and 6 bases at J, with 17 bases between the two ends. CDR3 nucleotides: TGTGCCAGCAGCCCCTATTCGTCGGTACCCAATGAGCAGTTCTTC. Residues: CASSPYSSVPNEQFF.

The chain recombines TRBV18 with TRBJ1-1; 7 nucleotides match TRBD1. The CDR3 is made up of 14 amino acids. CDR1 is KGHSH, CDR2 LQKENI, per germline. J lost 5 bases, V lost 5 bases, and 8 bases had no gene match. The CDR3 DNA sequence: TGTGCCAGCTCAACAGACAGGGTTCGGACTGAAGCTTTCTTT. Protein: CASSTDRVRTEAFF.

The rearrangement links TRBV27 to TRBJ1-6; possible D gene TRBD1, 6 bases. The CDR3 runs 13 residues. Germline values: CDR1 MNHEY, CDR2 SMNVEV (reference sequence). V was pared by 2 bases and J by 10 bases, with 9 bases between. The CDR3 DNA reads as TGTGCCAGCAGTTTAGGGGACACCTCACCCCTCCACTTT. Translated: CASSLGDTSPLHF.

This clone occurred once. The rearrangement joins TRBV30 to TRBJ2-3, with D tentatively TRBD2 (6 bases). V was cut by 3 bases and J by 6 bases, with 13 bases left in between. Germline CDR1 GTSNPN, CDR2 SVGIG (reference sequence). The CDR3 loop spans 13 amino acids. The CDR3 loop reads CAWRSGRGDTQYF. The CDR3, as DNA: TGTGCCTGGAGATCCGGGAGAGGCGATACGCAGTATTTT.